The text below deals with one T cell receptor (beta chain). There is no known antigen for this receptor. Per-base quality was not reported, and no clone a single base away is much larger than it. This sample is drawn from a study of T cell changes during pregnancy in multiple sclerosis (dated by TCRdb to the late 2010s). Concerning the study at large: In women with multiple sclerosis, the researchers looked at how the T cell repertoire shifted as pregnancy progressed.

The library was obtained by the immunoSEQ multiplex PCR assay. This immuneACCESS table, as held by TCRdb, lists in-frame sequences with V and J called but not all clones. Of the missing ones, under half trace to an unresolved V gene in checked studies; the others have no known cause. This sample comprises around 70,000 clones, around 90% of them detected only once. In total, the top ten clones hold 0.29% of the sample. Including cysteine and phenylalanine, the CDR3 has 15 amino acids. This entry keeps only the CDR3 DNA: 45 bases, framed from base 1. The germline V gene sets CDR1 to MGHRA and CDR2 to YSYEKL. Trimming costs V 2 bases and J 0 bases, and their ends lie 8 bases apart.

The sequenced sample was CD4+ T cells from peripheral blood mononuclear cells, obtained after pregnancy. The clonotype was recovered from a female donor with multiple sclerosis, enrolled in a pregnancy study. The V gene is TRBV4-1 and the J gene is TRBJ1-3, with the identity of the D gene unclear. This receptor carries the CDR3 CASSQTTVSGNTIYF. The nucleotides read TGCGCCAGCAGCCAAACCACAGTCTCTGGAAACACCATATATTTT.